This T cell receptor (beta chain) was identified during a study of CD8+CD57+ T cells in acquired aplastic anemia. This clonotype has only a few counts. The V gene's germline CDR1 is KGHDR and CDR2 SFDVKD. With 6 bases removed from V and 0 bases from J, the gap between germline ends came to 6 bases. This CDR3 comprises 13 residues. According to the study, genomic DNA was the template for TCR beta VDJ and CDR3 profiling. MiXCR was run by TCRdb on the reads, yielding one entry per CDR3 protein. Of 400,000 to 600,000 distinct CDR3 sequences listed, over 25% are singletons. Selection for sequencing was limited to patients who had shown CD8+CD57+ cell expansion by flow cytometry. No therapy was given to patients before blood sampling.

The V call is TRBV24-1, the J call TRBJ2-3, with unresolved D. This clonotype originated in a human donor with aplastic anemia. The specimen sequenced was sorted CD4+, CD8+, or CD8+CD57+ T cells (not recorded which) from PBMCs. This chain's CDR3 is CATSKRSTDTQYF. In DNA form, the CDR3 reads TGTGCCACCAGTAAGCGAAGCACAGATACGCAGTATTTT.